These 27 T cell receptor beta chains originate from one sample sequenced in a study of cytomegalovirus exposure and HLA in healthy donors. Data came from immunoSEQ multiplex PCR; TCRdb stores just in-frame clones and leaves some out. The repertoire includes about 140,000 clones, less than 90% of them detected once, and roughly 3% sits in the top ten. Sequenced sample: PBMCs. The receptors here all came from a man aged 18 to 30 in good health and CMV-seronegative.

The chain carries TRBV5-1 and TRBJ2-1, with 9 bases matching TRBD2. Germline-derived CDR1 and CDR2 are SGHRS and YFSETQ. The CDR3 is 15 residues long. J gave up 5 bases and V 4 bases, and 7 bases lay outside the gene matches. The CDR3 loop reads CASSPGTSSNNEQFF. CDR3 sequence (DNA): TGCGCCAGCAGCCCCGGGACTAGCTCTAACAATGAGCAGTTCTTC.

This chain links TRBV15 with TRBJ1-1, with 12 positions matching TRBD1. CDR3 size: 17 residues. Per the germline V gene, CDR1 is LNHNV and CDR2 is YYDKDF (reference sequence). After removal of 5 bases from V and 0 bases from J, the junction contained 7 bases not matched to a gene. The CDR3 spells CATSWDRGRSLNTEAFF. CDR3 nucleotide sequence: TGTGCCACCAGCTGGGACAGGGGGCGATCACTGAACACTGAAGCTTTCTTT.

V is TRBV25-1 and J is TRBJ1-2; the match to TRBD1 covers 9 bases. The V gene's germline CDR1 is MGHDK and CDR2 SYGVNS. The CDR3 has 17 amino acids. V shed 4 bases and J 7 bases; nucleotides not matched to a gene: 16. The CDR3 sequence is CASSANNGGQGRFGYTF. The DNA of the CDR3 is TGTGCCAGCAGTGCCAATAATGGGGGACAGGGAAGGTTTGGCTACACCTTC.

This clone was counted a few times. This sequence joins TRBV11-2 and TRBJ2-3; 8 nucleotides align to TRBD2. In germline, CDR1 is SGHAT, CDR2 FQNNGV. The ends lost 2 bases at V and 7 bases at J; junction bases unmatched: 14. There are 17 residues in the CDR3. CDR3 residues: CASSLRPGVGGAYTQYF. CDR3 nucleotides: TGTGCCAGCAGCTTACGCCCAGGAGTCGGGGGGGCATATACGCAGTATTTT.

This clone showed up just once. This sequence joins TRBV28 and TRBJ2-7, with a tentative D call TRBD1 (5 bases). V lost 5 bases, J lost 2 bases, and 19 bases lay in between. The CDR3 runs to 16 residues. Germline loops: CDR1 MDHEN, CDR2 SYDVKM. The CDR3 region has the DNA TGTGCCAGCAGTACTCCAGTACAGGAACCACCCTACGAGCAGTACTTC. This gives the protein CASSTPVQEPPYEQYF.

This clone was counted once. This rearrangement joins TRBV6-1 to TRBJ2-5, with D perhaps matching TRBD1 (5 bases). The germline V and J ends were trimmed by 5 bases and 5 bases, with 18 bases remaining between them. Per germline, CDR1 MNHNS and CDR2 SASEGT. CDR3 length: 15 residues. This chain's CDR3 is CASSSLGRAPETQYF. CDR3 coding DNA: TGTGCCAGCAGTTCCCTCGGCAGGGCCCCCGAGACCCAGTACTTC.

The V gene is TRBV6-5, the J gene TRBJ2-7; D ambiguous. In germline, CDR1 is MNHEY, CDR2 SVGAGI. V shed 5 bases and J shed 1 base, with 9 bases lying between them. The CDR3 runs to 13 residues. This CDR3 is CASSTSGSYEQYF. DNA for the CDR3: TGTGCCAGCAGTACATCCGGGTCCTACGAGCAGTACTTC.

The rearrangement links TRBV20-1 to TRBJ1-3; the D is unclear. Trimming cost V 3 bases and J 4 bases, with 4 bases left between them. CDR1 DFQATT and CDR2 SNEGSKA come from the germline V gene (reference sequence). The length of the CDR3 is 11 residues. The DNA for the CDR3 is TGCAGTGCTAGCTCCGGAAACACCATATATTTT. Translating it yields CSASSGNTIYF.

The sample holds one count of this clone. This chain joins TRBV10-3 and TRBJ1-1; 7 bases are a match to TRBD1. CDR3 length equals 14 residues. Germline assignment: CDR1 ENHRY and CDR2 SYGVKD. Trimming removed 7 bases from V and 2 bases from J; junction bases left unmatched: 7. The CDR3, as DNA: TGTGCCATCACTGCAGACAGGGATAACACTGAAGCTTTCTTT. This encodes CAITADRDNTEAFF.

This clone has a handful of counts. Other nucleotide sequences in the sample specify the same CDR3. The chain carries TRBV4-3 and TRBJ1-2; D may be TRBD1 (6 bases). V was clipped by 0 bases and J by 6 bases, with 17 bases between them. The CDR3 is 16 residues long. Germline V CDR1 and CDR2: LGHNA, YSLEER. CDR3 sequence reads: CASSQDLGGVTDGYTF. The CDR3 DNA is TGCGCCAGCAGCCAAGACCTTGGGGGCGTGACTGATGGCTACACCTTC.

The V and J genes are TRBV12-5 and TRBJ2-7; D is perhaps TRBD2 (5 bases). The V gene's germline CDR1 is LGHNT and CDR2 FRNRAP. The CDR3 totals 15 residues. Trimming removed 6 bases from V and 5 bases from J, with 20 bases in between. The DNA of the CDR3 is TGTGCTAGTGGCTTCGCTGGGAGAGGCAGAAACGAGCAGTACTTC. The encoded protein is CASGFAGRGRNEQYF. Filled out from reference TRBV12-5 and TRBJ2-7, the complete variable domain reads DARVTQTPRHKVTEMGQEVTMRCQPILGHNTVFWYRQTMMQGLELLAYFRNRAPLDDSGMPKDRFSAEMPDATLATLKIQPSEPRDSAVYFCASGFAGRGRNEQYFGPGTRLTVT.

Concerning this clone: Compared with germline, one end of the junction differs, possibly owing to a read error. The rearrangement uses TRBV25-1 and TRBJ1-2; D is possibly TRBD1 (5 bases). CDR1 is MGHDK, CDR2 SYGVNS, per germline. This CDR3 has 14 residues. DNA of the CDR3: TGTGCCGGCAGTGAATATGGGGCAGTGGCAGGCTACACCTTC. This translates into CAGSEYGAVAGYTF.

The chain recombines TRBV7-6 with TRBJ2-1; D may be TRBD2 (6 bases). The CDR3 has 15 amino acids. V dropped 5 bases and J dropped 0 bases, with 11 bases sitting between them. CDR1 and CDR2 from the germline V gene are SGHVS and FNYEAQ. CDR3 coding DNA: TGTGCCAGCAGCCCGGCCGGGAGCTCCTACAATGAGCAGTTCTTC. Translating gives CASSPAGSSYNEQFF. The full variable domain, rest sourced from reference TRBV7-6 and TRBJ2-1, is GAGVSQSPRYKVTKRGQDVALRCDPISGHVSLYWYRQALGQGPEFLTYFNYEAQQDKSGLPNDRFSAERPEGSISTLTIQRTEQRDSAMYRCASSPAGSSYNEQFFGPGTRLTVL.

This chain links TRBV28 with TRBJ2-3; D possibly corresponds to TRBD1 (5 bases). The CDR3 consists of 12 residues. The germline gives CDR1 MDHEN, CDR2 SYDVKM. V lost 5 bases and J 2 bases, leaving 5 bases between the germline ends. This chain's CDR3 is CASSGHTDTQYF. CDR3 nucleotides: TGTGCCAGCAGTGGACACACAGATACGCAGTATTTT.

The V and J genes are TRBV5-1 and TRBJ2-7; 10 bases are a match to TRBD1. V trimming: 3 bases; J trimming: 6 bases; junction bases outside the gene matches: 9. Looked up from germline, CDR1 is SGHRS and CDR2 is YFSETQ. The CDR3 has 15 residues. CDR3 sequence (DNA): TGCGCCAGCAGCTCCCTACCGGGACAGGGGCGCGAGCAGTACTTC. Translating it yields CASSSLPGQGREQYF.

The chain uses TRBV6-1 and TRBJ2-7; D gene uncertain. This CDR3 is 13 amino acids long. Germline loops: CDR1 MNHNS, CDR2 SASEGT. V gave up 4 bases and J gave up 5 bases, with 12 bases separating them. The CDR3: CASSVKEENEQYF. The CDR3 bases are TGTGCCAGCAGTGTGAAAGAGGAAAACGAGCAGTACTTC.

The chain employs TRBV7-2 and TRBJ1-4, with 7 bases that match TRBD1. V was clipped by 6 bases and J by 4 bases; unmatched bases: 5. The CDR3 sequence is 14 residues long. CDR1 is SGHTA and CDR2 is FQGNSA in the germline V gene. For the CDR3, the DNA is TGTGCCAGCAGGTCCGGGACAGTTAATGAAAAACTGTTTTTT. It codes for CASRSGTVNEKLFF.

The chain is built from TRBV10-3 and TRBJ2-7; tentative D call: TRBD2 (5 bases). The CDR3 has 13 residues. Per the germline V gene, CDR1 is ENHRY and CDR2 is SYGVKD. V lost 8 bases, J lost 2 bases, and 13 bases lay in between. CDR3: CAIQPRETYEQYF. For the CDR3, the DNA is TGTGCCATCCAACCACGGGAAACCTACGAGCAGTACTTC.

The chain employs TRBV7-9 and TRBJ1-2, with 9 nucleotides matching TRBD1. CDR3 length: 15 residues. V shed 3 bases, J shed 4 bases, and the junction held 6 bases outside the gene matches. Per the germline V gene, CDR1 is SEHNR and CDR2 is FQNEAQ (reference sequence). For the CDR3, the DNA is TGTGCCAGCAGCTTCGGGACAGGGCTGGTCTATGGCTACACCTTC. Translated: CASSFGTGLVYGYTF.

The table lists this clone with a count of one. The CDR3 reads CASSLADAGGPGEQYF. For the CDR3, the DNA is TGTGCCAGCAGCTTGGCCGACGCGGGGGGGCCTGGCGAGCAGTACTTC. The chain is built from TRBV5-6 and TRBJ2-7; 9 positions match TRBD2. Germline V gene sequence: CDR1 SGHDT, CDR2 YYEEEE. This CDR3 spans 16 amino acids. The ends lost 0 bases at V and 6 bases at J; junction bases unmatched: 10.

In this sample, this clone turned up once. The chain combines TRBV19 with TRBJ1-2; D may be TRBD1 (6 bases). Germline CDR1 reads LNHDA; CDR2 reads SQIVND (reference sequence). The ends were cut back, 4 bases at V and 6 bases at J, with 12 bases in the middle. CDR3 size: 13 residues. In DNA, the CDR3 is TGTGCCAGTAGTAGAAACAGGGTTGATGGCTACACCTTC. It translates to CASSRNRVDGYTF.

The chain is built from TRBV27 and TRBJ2-7; the D gene is possibly TRBD1 (6 bases). Germline V gene data show CDR1 as MNHEY and CDR2 as SMNVEV (reference sequence). The ends were cut back, 2 bases at V and 1 base at J, with 12 bases in the middle. This CDR3 is 15 amino acids long. The CDR3 DNA sequence: TGTGCCAGCAGTTTACAGGGGATCCCATCCTACGAGCAGTACTTC. It specifies CASSLQGIPSYEQYF.

V and J are TRBV15 and TRBJ2-7; D might be TRBD2 (5 bases). The CDR3 runs to 12 residues. Looked up from germline, CDR1 is LNHNV and CDR2 is YYDKDF (reference sequence). The ends were cut back, 0 bases at V and 7 bases at J, with 7 bases in the middle. Written as DNA, the CDR3 is TGTGCCACCAGCAGAGATCGGAGGGAGCAGTACTTC. As protein: CATSRDRREQYF.

The CDR3 coding sequence is TGTGCCACCAGCAGAGATACACAGGGAGGGCCAGAGACCCAGTACTTC. Encoded protein: CATSRDTQGGPETQYF. V usage is TRBV15 and J usage is TRBJ2-5; tentatively, D is TRBD2 (7 bases). The V end was cut by 0 bases, the J end by 4 bases, with 15 bases between. In germline, CDR1 is LNHNV, CDR2 YYDKDF (reference sequence). CDR3 length: 16 amino acids.

This clone showed up just a few times. This rearrangement joins TRBV6-6 to TRBJ2-7, with TRBD2 as a possible D gene (5 bases). The CDR3 is 12 residues long. Germline CDR1 MNHNY, CDR2 SVGAGI (reference sequence). The V and J ends lost 5 bases and 5 bases respectively, with 10 bases between them. This chain's CDR3 is CASSPQTNEQYF. CDR3 in DNA: TGTGCCAGCAGTCCACAGACTAACGAGCAGTACTTC.

The CDR3 here is CASSIGRRRGYEQYF. The DNA for the CDR3 is TGTGCCAGTAGTATTGGTAGGCGCCGGGGCTACGAGCAGTACTTC. The rearrangement links TRBV19 to TRBJ2-7; TRBD2 might be the D (5 bases). Germline values: CDR1 LNHDA, CDR2 SQIVND (reference sequence). CDR3 size: 15 residues. Trimming took off 3 bases at V and 3 bases at J, with 15 bases between the two ends.

The chain joins TRBV4-3 to TRBJ2-7; D is perhaps TRBD1 (6 bases). Germline CDR1 and CDR2: LGHNA and YSLEER. The CDR3 contains 16 residues. The V end lost 0 bases, the J end lost 0 bases, and 12 bases lay between the germline ends. For the CDR3, the DNA is TGCGCCAGCAGCCAAGACGTAGGGGGTAGCTCCTACGAGCAGTACTTC. Its protein product is CASSQDVGGSSYEQYF.